The T cell receptor (beta chain) under discussion was sequenced for a study of graft-versus-host responses after intestinal transplantation. Clones were sequenced by immunoSEQ multiplex PCR, and TCRdb holds only the in-frame ones, with some missing. The profile shows approximately 9,800 clones, roughly a third of them singletons. Irradiated, violet-dye-labeled stimulators (around 200,000) were plated alongside around 200,000 CFSE-labeled responders. Trimming cost V 3 bases and J 8 bases, with 16 bases left between them. CDR3 length: 14 residues. Germline-derived CDR1 and CDR2 are KGHSH and LQKENI. This chain links TRBV18 with TRBJ1-2; D is undetermined. This clonotype was sampled from a human patient who received an intestinal transplant. This specimen consisted of alloreactive CD8+ T cells from a mixed lymphocyte reaction culture, obtained before intestinal transplant. Documented subset: CFSE-low proliferating T cells sorted from roughly 6-day pre-transplant mixed lymphocyte reaction (GvH or HvG direction). DNA of the CDR3: TGTGCCAGCTCACCGAAAGGAGTAGGTGCAGGCTACACCTTC. This gives the protein CASSPKGVGAGYTF. Looking up the rest from reference TRBV18 and TRBJ1-2 gives the full variable domain: NAGVMQNPRHLVRRRGQEARLRCSPMKGHSHVYWYRQLPEEGLKFMVYLQKENIIDESGMPKERFSAEFPKEGPSILRIQQVVRGDSAAYFCASSPKGVGAGYTFGSGTRLTVV.